The 9 T cell receptor beta chains presented below share a single source sample, sequenced in a study of Ad26.COV2.S vaccination and SARS-CoV-2 variants. Profiling relied on immunoSEQ multiplex PCR, and the TCRdb table lists in-frame clones only, not all of them. Altogether about 98,000 clones are present, about three quarters being singletons, with the ten largest covering 17%. Source: peripheral blood, taken after recovery from COVID-19. The receptors originated from a human donor who had recovered from COVID-19.

The chain employs TRBV6-1 and TRBJ1-5; 9 bases are a match to TRBD1. Germline CDR1 reads MNHNS; CDR2 reads SASEGT. The J segment lost 5 bases and the V segment lost 1 base, leaving 3 bases of the junction unmatched. The CDR3 is made up of 15 amino acids. CDR3 protein: CASSEEGQGYQPQHF. Written as DNA, the CDR3 is TGTGCCAGCAGTGAAGAAGGACAGGGGTATCAGCCCCAGCATTTT.

The chain employs TRBV19 and TRBJ1-4, with 7 bases matching TRBD1. Germline V gene sequence: CDR1 LNHDA, CDR2 SQIVND (reference sequence). This CDR3 contains 16 residues. Unmatched junction bases numbered 9, after V lost 3 bases and J lost 5 bases. CDR3 sequence: CASSILGTAANEKLFF. In nucleotides, the CDR3 is TGTGCCAGTAGTATCCTAGGGACAGCTGCGAATGAAAAACTGTTTTTT.

The chain combines TRBV12-5 with TRBJ1-5; D gene unclear. V was shortened by 3 bases and J by 1 base, with 10 bases between the two germline ends. There are 15 residues in the CDR3. CDR1 and CDR2 from the germline V gene are LGHNT and FRNRAP. In DNA, the CDR3 is TGTGCTAGTGGTTTAGGACTGAGCAGCAATCAGCCCCAGCATTTT. Translated: CASGLGLSSNQPQHF.

This chain links TRBV5-1 with TRBJ2-3, with TRBD2 matching 13 bases. The ends lost 4 bases at V and 4 bases at J; junction bases unmatched: 6. Germline V lookup: CDR1 SGHRS, CDR2 YFSETQ. This CDR3 contains 16 residues. The CDR3 sequence is CASSPQGLAGADTQYF. In nucleotides, the CDR3 is TGCGCCAGCAGCCCGCAAGGACTAGCGGGGGCAGATACGCAGTATTTT. The entire variable domain, with the rest obtained from reference TRBV5-1 and TRBJ2-3, is as follows: KAGVTQTPRYLIKTRGQQVTLSCSPISGHRSVSWYQQTPGQGLQFLFEYFSETQRNKGNFPGRFSGRQFSNSRSEMNVSTLELGDSALYLCASSPQGLAGADTQYFGPGTRLTVL.

DNA of the CDR3: TGTGCCAGCAGCTCGGACGGGGGGATGAGCTACACCTTC. This translates into CASSSDGGMSYTF. V is TRBV5-5 and J is TRBJ1-2; the D gene is possibly TRBD1 (5 bases). V was pared by 3 bases and J by 9 bases, with 15 bases between. Germline loops: CDR1 SGHKS, CDR2 YYEKEE (reference sequence). The CDR3 consists of 13 residues.

This clone was counted between two and nine times. The V call is TRBV7-9, the J call TRBJ2-7, with TRBD2 as a possible D gene (6 bases). The CDR3 length is 13 residues. Germline CDR1 is SEHNR and CDR2 is FQNEAQ (reference sequence). V was clipped by 1 base and J by 7 bases, with 11 bases between them. CDR3 DNA sequence: TGTGCCAGCAGCTTAGAGGGCCGGGGGGAGCAGTACTTC. Its translation is CASSLEGRGEQYF. The entire variable domain, with the rest obtained from reference TRBV7-9 and TRBJ2-7, is as follows: DTGVSQNPRHKITKRGQNVTFRCDPISEHNRLYWYRQTLGQGPEFLTYFQNEAQLEKSRLLSDRFSAERPKGSFSTLEIQRTEQGDSAMYLCASSLEGRGEQYFGPGTRLTVT.

This clone was seen just once. The V gene is TRBV4-2, the J gene TRBJ2-2; 7 bases map to TRBD2. There are 13 residues in the CDR3. Germline V gives CDR1 LGHNA, CDR2 YNFKEQ. J lost 6 bases, V lost 4 bases, and 2 bases had no gene match. The CDR3 DNA sequence: TGTGCCAGCAGCCCCAGCGGGGCCGGGGAGCTGTTTTTT. It is translated as CASSPSGAGELFF.

This sequence joins TRBV6-6 and TRBJ1-2; perhaps TRBD1 as D (6 bases). The CDR3 runs to 15 residues. Germline V gene sequence: CDR1 MNHNY, CDR2 SVGAGI (reference sequence). V was cut by 5 bases and J by 4 bases, with 17 bases left in between. Here the CDR3 DNA reads TGTGCCAGCAGTACTCGGACAGAATCCCTCTATGGCTACACCTTC. Its protein product is CASSTRTESLYGYTF.

This clone appeared a few times. The chain uses TRBV27 and TRBJ1-5; 8 bases match TRBD1. V was pared by 4 bases and J by 2 bases, with 16 bases of the junction left unmatched. Germline V gene data show CDR1 as MNHEY and CDR2 as SMNVEV (reference sequence). The CDR3 is made up of 19 amino acids. The CDR3 loop is CASSSTTTGGGTGNQPQHF. The DNA of the CDR3 is TGTGCCAGCAGTTCAACTACAACAGGGGGAGGAACGGGCAATCAGCCCCAGCATTTT.